This paragraph covers one TCR beta chain sequence. This entry is derived from a study of technical replicates of blood from a few donors. Sequencing used immunoSEQ multiplex PCR; TCRdb keeps in-frame clones, though not all of them. The table shows around 16,000 clones, with over 80% occurring only once. Between the trimmed V and J ends, which lost 5 bases and 9 bases, there was a span of 22 bases. The CDR3 has 16 residues. CDR1 is LNHDA and CDR2 is SQIVND in the germline V gene (reference sequence). Sequencing was done on a sample of PBMCs. V usage is TRBV19 and J usage is TRBJ2-2; weak D call: TRBD2 (6 bases). This TCR was recovered from a human donor in good health. The CDR3 loop reads CASSPVPGVNRWELFF. As DNA, the CDR3 is TGTGCCAGTAGTCCTGTCCCGGGAGTGAACCGTTGGGAGCTGTTTTTT.